This T cell receptor beta chain was identified in a study of cytomegalovirus exposure and HLA in healthy donors. Study results and limitations: About 150 TCR beta chains were listed as cytomegalovirus-associated.

Details on this clone: The target antigen is unknown.

The CDR3 loop spans 12 amino acids. Deletions cut 2 bases from V and 6 bases from J, with 8 bases between. Germline CDR1 is GTSNPN and CDR2 is SVGIG (reference sequence). PCR was performed using 60 Vbeta and 13 Jbeta primers. Some clones are missing from TCRdb's copy, which holds only in-frame ones; the method was immunoSEQ multiplex PCR. The table lists 150,000 to 200,000 clones, roughly four fifths of them singletons, with 1.5% to 2% in the top ten. V usage is TRBV30 and J usage is TRBJ2-1; D is unclear. Sequencing was done on a sample of PBMCs. This receptor was taken from a woman aged 18 to 35 in good health and CMV-seronegative. CDR3 region: CAWSLVSNEQFF. The CDR3 nucleotides read TGTGCCTGGAGTTTAGTGAGCAATGAGCAGTTCTTC.